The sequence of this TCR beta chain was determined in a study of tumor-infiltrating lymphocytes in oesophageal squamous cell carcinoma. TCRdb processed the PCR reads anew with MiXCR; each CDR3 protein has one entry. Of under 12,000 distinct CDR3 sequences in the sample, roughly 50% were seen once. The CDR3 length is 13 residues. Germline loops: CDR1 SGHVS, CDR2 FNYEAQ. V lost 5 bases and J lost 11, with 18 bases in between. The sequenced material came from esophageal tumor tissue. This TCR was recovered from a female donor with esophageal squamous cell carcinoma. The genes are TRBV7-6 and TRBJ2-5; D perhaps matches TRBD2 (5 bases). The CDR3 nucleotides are TGTGCCAGCAGCCGGTCAGGCGGGTACGGGCAGTACTTC. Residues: CASSRSGGYGQYF.